This T cell receptor beta chain is drawn from a study of graft-versus-host responses after intestinal transplantation. As for the study in general: As for transplant type, recipients had multivisceral, liver-intestinal, or isolated intestinal grafts. Study results and limitations: Within allografts, high graft-versus-host to host-versus-graft clonal ratios were seen among patients with graft-donor T cell macrochimerism. Peak levels of circulating GvH clones tracked with early post-transplant HvG declines.

TCRdb keeps only in-frame clones here, not all; method: immunoSEQ multiplex PCR. Of about 54,000 clones listed, 91% are singletons. The J segment lost 13 bases and the V segment lost 5 bases, leaving 8 bases of the junction unmatched. The CDR3 sequence is 11 residues long. Germline V gene lookup returns CDR1 DFQATT and CDR2 SNEGSKA (reference sequence). Notes on this clone: Antigen specificity is unknown.

The source material was PBMCs, sampled 650 to 670 days after intestinal transplant. This TCR was sampled from a human patient who received an intestinal transplant, so some T cells may come from the graft donor. This chain links TRBV20-1 with TRBJ2-1; TRBD2 matches at 7 bases. CDR3 protein: CSAGGEGPQFF. The CDR3, as DNA: TGCAGTGCTGGGGGGGAGGGACCCCAGTTCTTC.